A selection of T cell receptor beta chains follows, all from one sample in a study of molecular identifiers for immune sequencing clone quantification. MiXCR, applied by TCRdb to the PCR reads, yields one record per CDR3 protein. The table lists about 63,000 distinct CDR3 sequences, around a fifth of them singletons. Sequences were obtained from naive CD8+ T cells from blood, with Jurkat cell RNA spiked in. These receptors came from a human donor in good health. Some libraries in this study had Jurkat cell RNA spiked in. Both conserved end residues are trimmed from each CDR3. Each record gives: V gene, CDR3 protein.

>TRBV12-3/TRBV12-4
ASSPGWETQY
>TRBV9
ASSGTGRPGANVLT
>TRBV9
ASSDTGGNGYT
>TRBV4-1
ASSEIGVSGPSADTQY
>TRBV5-1
ASSSDRVNEKLF
>TRBV24-1
ATDRQFHYEQY
>TRBV5-1
ASSLELDEKLF
>TRBV24-1
ATRTGYADTQY
>TRBV28
ASSLTSGDLSTDTQY
>TRBV28
ASSGPGTGGVGQPQH
>TRBV7-8
ASSFLITEAF
>TRBV28
ASSPGTSVFPEQY
>TRBV13
ASSLGRLSPHEQY
>TRBV19
ASSQTRTGELS
>TRBV7-9
ASSNSGGTDTQY
>TRBV6-1
ASSGGGYTGELF
>TRBV4-1
ASSQDRGRSETQY
>TRBV5-4
ASSFSSGTAQETQY
>TRBV27
ASRSLNTEAF
>TRBV27
ASMSVAGVMWGDTQY
>TRBV29-1
SVRRVEGLLNEQF
>TRBV3-1
ASRLTDTQY
>TRBV7-2
ASSTFRGANTEAF
>TRBV7-9
ASMEILLGEQY
>TRBV27
ASSLGTSNQPQH
>TRBV4-1
ASSQGQGSYEQY
>TRBV6-1
ASSEAGGTGETQY
>TRBV6-5
ASSYKLQVGELF
>TRBV2
ASSLLAGEYEQY
>TRBV7-6
ASGGRGTEAF
>TRBV6-2/TRBV6-3
ASSYSQLETYEQY
>TRBV7-9
ASNPSGFSYNEQF
>TRBV6-2/TRBV6-3
ASSRLHQETQY
>TRBV10-2
ASSDPKIETDPLNLGYT
>TRBV29-1
SVDRVEETQY
>TRBV10-3
AISDPQGVSGTEAF
>TRBV28
ASSLSIQDAHYGYT
>TRBV3-1
ASSQLAGAGGYNEQF
>TRBV28
ASSSPEGVNEKLF
>TRBV7-3
ASSPLPVPRASGRDEEADTQY
>TRBV7-6
ASSSTLPGPAGADTQY
>TRBV7-2
ASISSYNEQF